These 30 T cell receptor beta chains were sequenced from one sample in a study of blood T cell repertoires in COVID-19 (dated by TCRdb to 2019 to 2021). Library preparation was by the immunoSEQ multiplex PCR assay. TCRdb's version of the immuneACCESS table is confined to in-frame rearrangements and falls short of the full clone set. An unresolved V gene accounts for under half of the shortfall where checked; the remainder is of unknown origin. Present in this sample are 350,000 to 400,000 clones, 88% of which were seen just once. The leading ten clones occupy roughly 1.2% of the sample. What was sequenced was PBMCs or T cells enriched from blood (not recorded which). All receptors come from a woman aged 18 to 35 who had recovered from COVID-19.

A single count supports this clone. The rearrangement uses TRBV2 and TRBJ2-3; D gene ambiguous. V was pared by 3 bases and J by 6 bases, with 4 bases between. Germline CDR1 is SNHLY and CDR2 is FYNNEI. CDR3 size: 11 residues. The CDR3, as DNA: TGTGCCAGCAGTGACCGGGATACGCAGTATTTT. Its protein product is CASSDRDTQYF.

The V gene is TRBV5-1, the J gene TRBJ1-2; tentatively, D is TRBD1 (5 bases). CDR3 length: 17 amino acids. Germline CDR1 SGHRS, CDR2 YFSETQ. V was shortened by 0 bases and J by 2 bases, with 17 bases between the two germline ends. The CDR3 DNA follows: TGCGCCAGCAGCTTGGTGTCGGGGGTAACGTTCAACTATGGCTACACCTTC. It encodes CASSLVSGVTFNYGYTF.

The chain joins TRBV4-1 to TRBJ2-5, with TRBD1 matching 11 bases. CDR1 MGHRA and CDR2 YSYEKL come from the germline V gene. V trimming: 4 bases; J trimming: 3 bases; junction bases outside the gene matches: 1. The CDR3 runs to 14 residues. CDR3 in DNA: TGCGCCAGCAGCCGGACAGGGGGCGAAGAGACCCAGTACTTC. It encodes CASSRTGGEETQYF.

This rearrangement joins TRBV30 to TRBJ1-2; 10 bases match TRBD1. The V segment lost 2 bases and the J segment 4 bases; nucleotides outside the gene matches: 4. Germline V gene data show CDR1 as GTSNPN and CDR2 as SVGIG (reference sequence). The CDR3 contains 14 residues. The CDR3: CAWSRTGGFYGYTF. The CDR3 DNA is TGTGCCTGGAGTAGGACAGGGGGTTTCTATGGCTACACCTTC.

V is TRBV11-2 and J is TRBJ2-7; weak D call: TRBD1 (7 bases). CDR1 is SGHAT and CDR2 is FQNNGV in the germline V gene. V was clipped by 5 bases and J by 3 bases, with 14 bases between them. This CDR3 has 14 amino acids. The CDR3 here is CASSAYRGGYEQYF. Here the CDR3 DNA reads TGTGCCAGCAGCGCCTACAGGGGAGGCTACGAGCAGTACTTC.

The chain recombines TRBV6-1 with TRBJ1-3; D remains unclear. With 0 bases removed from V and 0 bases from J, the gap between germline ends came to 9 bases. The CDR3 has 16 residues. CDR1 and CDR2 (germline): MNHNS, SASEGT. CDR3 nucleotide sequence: TGTGCCAGCAGTGAAGCACGAGCCCGCTCTGGAAACACCATATATTTT. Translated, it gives CASSEARARSGNTIYF.

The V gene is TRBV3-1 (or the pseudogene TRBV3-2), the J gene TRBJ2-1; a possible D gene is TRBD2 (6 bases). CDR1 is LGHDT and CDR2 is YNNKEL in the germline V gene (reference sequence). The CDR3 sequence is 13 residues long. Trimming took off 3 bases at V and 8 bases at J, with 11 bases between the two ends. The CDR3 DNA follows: TGTGCCAGCAGCCACTCGGAGGGCGATGAGCAGTTCTTC. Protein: CASSHSEGDEQFF.

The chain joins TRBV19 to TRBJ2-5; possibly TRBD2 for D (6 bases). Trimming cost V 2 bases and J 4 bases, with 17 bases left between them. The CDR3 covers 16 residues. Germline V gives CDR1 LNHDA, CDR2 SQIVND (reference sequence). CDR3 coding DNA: TGTGCCAGTAGTATAAGATGGGGGAGAGCGGGAGAGACCCAGTACTTC. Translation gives CASSIRWGRAGETQYF.

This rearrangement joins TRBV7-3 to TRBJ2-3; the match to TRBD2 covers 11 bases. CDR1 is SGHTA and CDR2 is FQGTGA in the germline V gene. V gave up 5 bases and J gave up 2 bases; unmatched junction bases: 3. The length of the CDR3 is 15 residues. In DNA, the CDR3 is TGTGCCAGCAGCCTTAGCGGGGGGGCCACAGATACGCAGTATTTT. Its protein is CASSLSGGATDTQYF.

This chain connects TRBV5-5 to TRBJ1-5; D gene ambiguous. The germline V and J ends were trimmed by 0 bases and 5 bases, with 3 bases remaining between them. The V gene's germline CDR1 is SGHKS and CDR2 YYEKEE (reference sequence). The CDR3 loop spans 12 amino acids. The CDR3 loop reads CASSLADQPQHF. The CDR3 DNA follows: TGTGCCAGCAGCTTGGCGGATCAGCCCCAGCATTTT.

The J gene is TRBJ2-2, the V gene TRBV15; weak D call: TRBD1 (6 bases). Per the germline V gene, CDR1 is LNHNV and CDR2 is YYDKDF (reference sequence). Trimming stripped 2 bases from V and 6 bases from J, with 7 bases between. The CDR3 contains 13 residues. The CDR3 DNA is TGTGCCACCAGCAGACAGGGGTCCGGGGAGCTGTTTTTT. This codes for CATSRQGSGELFF.

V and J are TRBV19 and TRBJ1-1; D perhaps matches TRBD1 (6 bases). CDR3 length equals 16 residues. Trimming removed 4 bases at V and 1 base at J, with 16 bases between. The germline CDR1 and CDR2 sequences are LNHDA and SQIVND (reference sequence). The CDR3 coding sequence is TGTGCCAGTAGTAACAGGGTTTCGGAGCCGAACACTGAAGCTTTCTTT. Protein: CASSNRVSEPNTEAFF.

The CDR3 DNA is TGCAGCGTGGGGACAGGGGCTCTAAACACTGAAGCTTTCTTT. As protein: CSVGTGALNTEAFF. The chain couples TRBV29-1 to TRBJ1-1; the match to TRBD1 covers 10 bases. Germline V gene data show CDR1 as SQVTM and CDR2 as ANQGSEA. V gave up 6 bases and J gave up 2 bases; unmatched junction bases: 6. The CDR3 runs 14 residues.

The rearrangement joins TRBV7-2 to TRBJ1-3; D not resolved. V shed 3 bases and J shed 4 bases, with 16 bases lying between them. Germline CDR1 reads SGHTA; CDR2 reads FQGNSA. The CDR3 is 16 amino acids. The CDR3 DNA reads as TGTGCCAGCAGCTTCACCCTGACAAGCCCCGGAAACACCATATATTTT. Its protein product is CASSFTLTSPGNTIYF.

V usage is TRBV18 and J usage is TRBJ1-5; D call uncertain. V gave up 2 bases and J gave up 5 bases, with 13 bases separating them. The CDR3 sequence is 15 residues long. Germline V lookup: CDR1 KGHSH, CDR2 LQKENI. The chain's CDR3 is CASSPRVVSDQPQHF. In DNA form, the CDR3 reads TGTGCCAGCTCACCAAGAGTGGTGAGTGATCAGCCCCAGCATTTT.

The CDR3 region has the DNA TGTGCCAGCAGGCCGACGGAGAATAATTCACCCCTCCACTTT. This codes for CASRPTENNSPLHF. The chain recombines TRBV27 with TRBJ1-6; D uncertain. The CDR3 has 14 residues. The V end was cut by 6 bases, the J end by 5 bases, with 11 bases between. CDR1 MNHEY and CDR2 SMNVEV come from the germline V gene (reference sequence).

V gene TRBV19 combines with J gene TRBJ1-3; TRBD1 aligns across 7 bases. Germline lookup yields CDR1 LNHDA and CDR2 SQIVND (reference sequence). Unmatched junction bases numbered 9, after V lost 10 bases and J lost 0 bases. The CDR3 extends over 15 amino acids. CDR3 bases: TGTGCCACGCAAAACAGGGGAAACTCTGGAAACACCATATATTTT. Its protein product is CATQNRGNSGNTIYF.

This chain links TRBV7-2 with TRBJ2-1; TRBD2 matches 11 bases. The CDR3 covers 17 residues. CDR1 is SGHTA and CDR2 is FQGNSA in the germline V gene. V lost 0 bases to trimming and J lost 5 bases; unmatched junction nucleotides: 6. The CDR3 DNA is TGTGCCAGCAGCTTAGCCCCGGGACTAGCGGCTGACAATGAGCAGTTCTTC. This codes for CASSLAPGLAADNEQFF.

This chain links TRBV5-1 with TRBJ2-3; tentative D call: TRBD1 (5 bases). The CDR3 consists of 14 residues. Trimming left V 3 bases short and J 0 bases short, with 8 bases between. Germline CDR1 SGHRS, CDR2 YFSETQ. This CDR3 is CASSSDSSTDTQYF. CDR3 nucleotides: TGCGCCAGCAGCTCCGACAGTAGCACAGATACGCAGTATTTT.

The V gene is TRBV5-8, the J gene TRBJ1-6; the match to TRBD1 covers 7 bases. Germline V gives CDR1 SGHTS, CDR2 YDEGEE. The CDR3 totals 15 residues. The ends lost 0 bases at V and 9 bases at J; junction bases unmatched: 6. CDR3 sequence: CASSLGETGSSPLHF. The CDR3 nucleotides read TGTGCCAGCAGCTTGGGGGAGACAGGGAGTTCACCCCTCCACTTT.

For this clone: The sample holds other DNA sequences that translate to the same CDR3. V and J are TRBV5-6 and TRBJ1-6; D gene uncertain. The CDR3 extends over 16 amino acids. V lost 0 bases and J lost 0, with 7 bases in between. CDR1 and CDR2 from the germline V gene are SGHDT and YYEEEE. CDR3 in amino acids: CASSLVGSSYNSPLHF. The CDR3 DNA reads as TGTGCCAGCAGCTTGGTCGGGAGCTCCTATAATTCACCCCTCCACTTT.

The DNA for the CDR3 is TGTGCCTGGAGGGTGCAGGGAACTGCAAATACGCAGTATTTT. Amino acids: CAWRVQGTANTQYF. The chain employs TRBV30 and TRBJ2-3, with a tentative D call TRBD1 (5 bases). Germline values: CDR1 GTSNPN, CDR2 SVGIG (reference sequence). V lost 3 bases and J 7 bases, leaving 17 bases between the germline ends. This CDR3 spans 14 amino acids.

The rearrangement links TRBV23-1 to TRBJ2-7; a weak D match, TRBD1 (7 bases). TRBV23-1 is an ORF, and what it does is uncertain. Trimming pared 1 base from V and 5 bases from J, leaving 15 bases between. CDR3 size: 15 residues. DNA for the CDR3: TGCGCCAGCAGTCAATGGTCAGGGGGGATCAACGAGCAGTACTTC. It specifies CASSQWSGGINEQYF.

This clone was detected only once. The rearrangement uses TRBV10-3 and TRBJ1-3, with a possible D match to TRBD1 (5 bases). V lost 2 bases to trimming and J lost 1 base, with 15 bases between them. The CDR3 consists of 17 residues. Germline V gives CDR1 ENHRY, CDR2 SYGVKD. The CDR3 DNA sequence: TGTGCCATCAGTGAGCCACCTGGGGGGGGATCTGGAAACACCATATATTTT. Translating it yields CAISEPPGGGSGNTIYF.

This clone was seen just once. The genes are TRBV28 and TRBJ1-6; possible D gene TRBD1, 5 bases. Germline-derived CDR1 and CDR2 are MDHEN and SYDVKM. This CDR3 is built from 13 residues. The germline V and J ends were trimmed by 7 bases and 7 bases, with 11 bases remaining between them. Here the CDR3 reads CASTRQGNSPLHF. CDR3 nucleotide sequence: TGTGCCAGCACTCGTCAGGGCAATTCACCCCTCCACTTT.

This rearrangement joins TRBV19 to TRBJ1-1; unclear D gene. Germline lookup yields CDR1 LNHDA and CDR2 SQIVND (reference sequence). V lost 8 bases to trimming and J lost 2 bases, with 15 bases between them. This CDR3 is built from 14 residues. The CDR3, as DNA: TGTGCCAGTCTATTTCGCGGTGATAACACTGAAGCTTTCTTT. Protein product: CASLFRGDNTEAFF.

The CDR3 DNA reads TGTGCCAGCAGACCCACCCAGGGTTCACTCTATGGCTACACCTTC. It is translated as CASRPTQGSLYGYTF. The chain links TRBV6-5 to TRBJ1-2; a weak D match, TRBD1 (5 bases). The CDR3 has 15 amino acids. Germline loops: CDR1 MNHEY, CDR2 SVGAGI. V shed 6 bases and J shed 4 bases, with 18 bases lying between them.

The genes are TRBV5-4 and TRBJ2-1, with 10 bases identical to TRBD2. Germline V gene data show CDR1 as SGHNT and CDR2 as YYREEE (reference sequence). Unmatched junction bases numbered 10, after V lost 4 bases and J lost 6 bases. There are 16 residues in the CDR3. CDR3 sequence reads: CASSPPTSGALNEQFF. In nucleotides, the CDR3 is TGTGCCAGCAGCCCCCCCACTAGCGGGGCTCTCAATGAGCAGTTCTTC.

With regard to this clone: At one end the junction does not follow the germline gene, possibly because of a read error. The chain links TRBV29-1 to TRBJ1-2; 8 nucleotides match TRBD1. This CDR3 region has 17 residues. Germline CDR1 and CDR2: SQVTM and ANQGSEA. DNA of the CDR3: TGCAGCGTAGAAGACAACAGGGGGAGCTGGGCTACCTATGGCTACACCTTC. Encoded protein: CSVEDNRGSWATYGYTF. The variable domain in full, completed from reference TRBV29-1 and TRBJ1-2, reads SAVISQKPSRDICQRGTSLTIQCQVDSQVTMMFWYRQQPGQSLTLIATANQGSEATYESGFVIDKFPISRPNLTFSTLTVSNMSPEDSSIYLCSVEDNRGSWATYGYTFGSGTRLTVV.

The CDR3 loop reads CASSQEGGYTF. CDR3 in DNA: TGTGCCAGCAGCCAGGAGGGGGGCTACACCTTC. The chain has TRBV3-1 (or the pseudogene TRBV3-2) and TRBJ1-2, with D possibly matching TRBD1 (5 bases). V gave up 3 bases and J gave up 8 bases, with 7 bases separating them. The CDR3 extends over 11 amino acids. CDR1 is LGHDT and CDR2 is YNNKEL in the germline V gene (reference sequence).